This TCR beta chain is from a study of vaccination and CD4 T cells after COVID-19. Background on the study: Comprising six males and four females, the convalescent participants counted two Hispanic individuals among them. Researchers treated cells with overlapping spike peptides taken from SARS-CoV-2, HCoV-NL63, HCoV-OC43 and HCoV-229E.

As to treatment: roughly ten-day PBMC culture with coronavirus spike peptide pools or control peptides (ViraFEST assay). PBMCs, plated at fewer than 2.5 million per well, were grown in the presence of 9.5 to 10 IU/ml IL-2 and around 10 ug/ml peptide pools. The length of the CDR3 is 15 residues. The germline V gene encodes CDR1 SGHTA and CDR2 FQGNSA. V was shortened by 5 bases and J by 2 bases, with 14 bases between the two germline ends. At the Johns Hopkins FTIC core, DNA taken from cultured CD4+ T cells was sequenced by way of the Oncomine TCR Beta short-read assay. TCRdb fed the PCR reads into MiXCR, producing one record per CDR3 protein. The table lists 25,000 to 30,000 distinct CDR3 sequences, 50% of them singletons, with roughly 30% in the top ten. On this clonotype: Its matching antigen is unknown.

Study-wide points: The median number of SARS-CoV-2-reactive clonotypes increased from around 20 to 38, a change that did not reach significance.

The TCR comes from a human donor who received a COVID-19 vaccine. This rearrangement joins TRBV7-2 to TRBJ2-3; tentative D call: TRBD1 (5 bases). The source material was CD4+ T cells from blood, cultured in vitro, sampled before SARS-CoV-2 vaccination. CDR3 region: CASSPDSYNTDTQYF. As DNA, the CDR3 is TGTGCCAGCAGCCCCGACAGCTACAACACAGATACGCAGTATTTT.